The 21 T cell receptor beta chains in this list originate from one sample, sequenced in a study of blood T cells in healthy people across ages. PCR was performed a second time for about 7 to 11 cycles using a sample-barcoded 5' primer and a J-beta primer mix. From the 5' RACE reads, TCRdb called clonotypes with MiXCR, one entry per CDR3 protein. The data show 700,000 to 900,000 distinct CDR3 sequences, roughly 25% seen once. This sample was shared with a second study, whose subject was T cells of mothers and their children.

Sequencing was performed on blood. Receptor source: a boy younger than 18 in good health.

This clonotype occurred a few times. This sequence joins TRBV5-1 and TRBJ1-2; TRBD1 matches at 8 bases. The CDR3 is made up of 15 amino acids. Per the germline V gene, CDR1 is SGHRS and CDR2 is YFSETQ. With V trimmed by 1 base and J by 2 bases, 4 bases remained unmatched. The DNA of the CDR3 is TGCGCCAGCAGCTTGATACAGGGGGGGAACTATGGCTACACCTTC. Protein: CASSLIQGGNYGYTF.

This sequence joins TRBV5-5 and TRBJ2-3; D tentatively fits TRBD1 or TRBD2 (5 bases each). The CDR3 runs 16 residues. V dropped 5 bases and J dropped 0 bases, with 16 bases sitting between them. Germline CDR1 and CDR2: SGHKS and YYEKEE (reference sequence). The CDR3 bases are TGTGCCAGCAGTGAATGGGGACCGGGAAGCACAGATACGCAGTATTTT. This sequence encodes CASSEWGPGSTDTQYF.

The chain carries TRBV28 and TRBJ2-5, with D possibly matching TRBD1 (5 bases). This CDR3 spans 14 amino acids. V was shortened by 6 bases and J by 0 bases, with 11 bases between the two germline ends. Germline loops: CDR1 MDHEN, CDR2 SYDVKM. The CDR3 protein is CASSSDTYQETQYF. The CDR3 nucleotides are TGTGCCAGCAGCTCGGACACCTACCAAGAGACCCAGTACTTC.

In regard to this clonotype: Because it lacks the conserved phenylalanine or tryptophan at the end, this CDR3 is likely a read error. The J gene is TRBJ2-3, the V gene TRBV7-9, with D tentatively TRBD2 (5 bases). The V and J ends lost 1 base and 0 bases respectively, with 11 bases between them. CDR1 is SEHNR, CDR2 FQNEAQ, per germline (reference sequence). This CDR3 region has 16 residues. CDR3 sequence reads: CASSLGASQSTDTQYL. CDR3 nucleotide sequence: TGTGCCAGCAGCTTAGGGGCTAGCCAGAGCACAGATACGCAGTATCTT.

This chain joins TRBV11-2 and TRBJ1-2, with D possibly being TRBD1 (6 bases). The CDR3 sequence is 13 residues long. The V end lost 3 bases, the J end lost 5 bases, and 10 bases lay between the germline ends. Germline-derived CDR1 and CDR2 are SGHAT and FQNNGV. The chain's CDR3 is CASSLGATYGYTF. The DNA of the CDR3 is TGTGCCAGCAGCTTGGGGGCTACATATGGCTACACCTTC.

The chain has TRBV30 and TRBJ1-5; D might be TRBD1 (5 bases). Germline CDR1 and CDR2: GTSNPN and SVGIG (reference sequence). The ends were cut back, 3 bases at V and 1 base at J, with 10 bases in the middle. The CDR3 is 14 amino acids. The CDR3, as DNA: TGTGCCTGGAGCCAGGGACGAAGCAATCAGCCCCAGCATTTT. Amino acid sequence: CAWSQGRSNQPQHF.

In regard to this clonotype: At one end the junction does not follow the germline gene, possibly because of a read error. This chain connects TRBV29-1 to TRBJ2-7, with D perhaps TRBD1 or TRBD2 (5 bases each). Germline V lookup: CDR1 SQVTM, CDR2 ANQGSEA. The CDR3 runs 12 residues. The CDR3 loop is CGVWEEGYEQYF. CDR3 DNA sequence: TGCGGCGTTTGGGAAGAGGGGTACGAGCAGTACTTC.

V and J are TRBV5-1 and TRBJ1-1; possibly TRBD1 for D (5 bases). There are 14 residues in the CDR3. Trimming took off 0 bases at V and 11 bases at J, with 17 bases between the two ends. The V gene's germline CDR1 is SGHRS and CDR2 YFSETQ. CDR3 protein: CASSLEGAPTWAFF. The CDR3 DNA follows: TGCGCCAGCAGCTTGGAAGGGGCCCCCACTTGGGCTTTCTTT.

The genes are TRBV9 and TRBJ1-2, with a weak D call TRBD1 (6 bases). The CDR3 loop spans 14 amino acids. Trimming shortened V by 3 bases and J by 4 bases, and 13 bases separated the two germline ends. CDR1 is SGDLS and CDR2 is YYNGEE in the germline V gene. CDR3: CASSETGNPYGYTF. Written as DNA, the CDR3 is TGTGCCAGCAGCGAAACAGGGAACCCCTATGGCTACACCTTC.

This clonotype came up once. The junction and the germline gene differ at one end; a read error may be behind it. The rearrangement uses TRBV10-3 and TRBJ2-7; 9 bases line up with TRBD2. The CDR3 covers 18 residues. Germline V lookup: CDR1 ENHRY, CDR2 SYGVKD. CDR3 region: CAINEWILAGPSSYEQYF. The CDR3 DNA reads as TGTGCCATCAATGAGTGGATCCTAGCGGGGCCAAGCTCCTACGAGCAGTACTTC.

The chain joins TRBV27 to TRBJ1-5; no reliable D call. The CDR3 is 12 residues long. V was clipped by 6 bases and J by 1 base, with 4 bases between them. Germline lookup yields CDR1 MNHEY and CDR2 SMNVEV (reference sequence). This CDR3 reads CASRESNQPQHF. CDR3 in DNA: TGTGCCAGCAGGGAGAGCAATCAGCCCCAGCATTTT.

This clonotype was counted between two and nine times. The chain is built from TRBV25-1 and TRBJ2-5; TRBD1 aligns across 9 bases. The trim removed 3 bases at V and 5 bases at J, leaving 4 bases unmatched. Germline V gene sequence: CDR1 MGHDK, CDR2 SYGVNS. This CDR3 has 14 amino acids. The chain's CDR3 is CASSEGQGQETQYF. CDR3 sequence (DNA): TGTGCCAGCAGTGAGGGACAGGGTCAGGAGACCCAGTACTTC.

The CDR3 region is CASSRTSEVYNEQFF. For the CDR3, the DNA is TGTGCCAGCAGCCGAACTAGCGAGGTTTACAATGAGCAGTTCTTC. The chain is built from TRBV6-5 and TRBJ2-1, with 7 bases that match TRBD2. Germline-derived CDR1 and CDR2 are MNHEY and SVGAGI. This CDR3 region has 15 residues. V was pared by 6 bases and J by 4 bases, with 9 bases of the junction left unmatched.

The chain combines TRBV30 with TRBJ2-5; the D call may be TRBD1 or TRBD2 (5 bases each). The J call is uncertain, as TRBJ2-7 better fits the DNA end. CDR1 is GTSNPN and CDR2 is SVGIG in the germline V gene (reference sequence). The CDR3 spans 14 residues. CDR3 in DNA: TGTGCCTGGAGTGTACAGGTACTAGTCTACGAGCAGTACTTC. It translates to CAWSVQVLVYEQYF.

This clonotype was counted only a few times. The genes are TRBV27 and TRBJ2-5; D possibly matches TRBD1 or TRBD2 (5 bases each). TRBJ2-1 explains the end of the DNA better; the J call may be wrong. The CDR3 loop spans 14 amino acids. Germline V gene data show CDR1 as MNHEY and CDR2 as SMNVEV (reference sequence). The CDR3 DNA follows: TGTGCCAGCAGTCCCTCGGGGCTGCTGGATGAGCAGTTCTTC. Residues: CASSPSGLLDEQFF.

This clonotype was picked up a small number of times. The rearrangement joins TRBV4-1 to TRBJ1-4; D is undetermined. The CDR3 length is 13 residues. V lost 0 bases, J lost 10 bases, and 9 bases lay in between. Germline CDR1 is MGHRA and CDR2 is YSYEKL. CDR3 nucleotide sequence: TGCGCCAGCAGCCAAGAATACCCAGGAAAACTGTTTTTT. Amino acid sequence: CASSQEYPGKLFF.

This chain links TRBV11-1 with TRBJ2-7; maybe TRBD2 (5 bases). Looked up from germline, CDR1 is SGHAT and CDR2 is FQDESV (reference sequence). Trimming stripped 5 bases from V and 0 bases from J, with 17 bases between. There are 16 residues in the CDR3. The CDR3 protein is CASSLARTASSYEQYF. In DNA form, the CDR3 reads TGTGCCAGCAGCCTCGCACGGACTGCCAGCTCCTACGAGCAGTACTTC.

Many counts were recorded for this clonotype. V gene TRBV20-1 combines with J gene TRBJ2-5; the D is unclear. The CDR3 spans 10 residues. V lost 6 bases and J lost 9, with 11 bases in between. Germline loops: CDR1 DFQATT, CDR2 SNEGSKA (reference sequence). CDR3 nucleotide sequence: TGCAGTGCCCATTCAGTGGCCCAGTACTTC. This sequence encodes CSAHSVAQYF.

This clonotype has just a few counts. The chain couples TRBV5-1 to TRBJ2-5, with D unclear. The germline V and J ends were trimmed by 4 bases and 0 bases, with 10 bases remaining between them. Germline-derived CDR1 and CDR2 are SGHRS and YFSETQ. The CDR3 extends over 14 amino acids. The CDR3 DNA reads as TGCGCCAGCAGCCCCATTAGGTACCAAGAGACCCAGTACTTC. Translating it yields CASSPIRYQETQYF.

The chain couples TRBV12-3 or TRBV12-4 to TRBJ2-5; the D gene is possibly TRBD1 (6 bases). V was clipped by 6 bases and J by 6 bases, with 23 bases between them. This CDR3 comprises 16 residues. The CDR3 coding sequence is TGTGCCAGCAGCTTTACCGGGACACCCACGGCCAAGACCCAGTACTTC. Its translation is CASSFTGTPTAKTQYF.

V gene TRBV10-3 combines with J gene TRBJ1-2; D unclear. The CDR3 sequence is 14 residues long. The V gene's germline CDR1 is ENHRY and CDR2 SYGVKD. V lost 6 bases, J lost 4 bases, and 15 bases lay in between. CDR3 amino acids: CAIRDASGTYGYTF. The CDR3 nucleotides read TGTGCCATCAGGGACGCCTCGGGAACCTATGGCTACACCTTC.